The 22 T cell receptor beta chains listed next were all sequenced from one sample in a study of cytomegalovirus exposure and HLA in healthy donors. The table came from immunoSEQ multiplex PCR; TCRdb's copy has only in-frame clones and leaves some out. The repertoire has more than 60,000 clones, approximately 97% of them found once; the top ten carry around 1.6%. The specimen sequenced was PBMCs. The receptors derive from a woman aged 18 to 35 in good health and CMV-seropositive.

The rearrangement links TRBV5-1 to TRBJ2-7, with D possibly being TRBD1 (7 bases). Trimming cost V 5 bases and J 1 base, with 13 bases left between them. Per germline, CDR1 SGHRS and CDR2 YFSETQ. The CDR3 has 14 residues. CDR3 protein: CASRGGTESYEQYF. The CDR3 nucleotides read TGCGCCAGCAGGGGCGGGACAGAGTCCTACGAGCAGTACTTC.

Here the CDR3 reads CATSRGTGGTNEKLFF. In nucleotides, the CDR3 is TGTGCCACCAGCAGAGGGACAGGGGGAACTAATGAAAAACTGTTTTTT. The chain uses TRBV15 and TRBJ1-4; TRBD1 aligns across 10 bases. J was trimmed by 1 base and V by 1 base; bases with no gene match: 0. The CDR3 has 16 residues. The germline V gene has CDR1 LNHNV and CDR2 YYDKDF (reference sequence).

CDR3 DNA sequence: TGTGCCAGCAGCTTAGGGGTCGGGATGGCAGATACGCAGTATTTT. Encoded protein: CASSLGVGMADTQYF. V usage is TRBV7-2 and J usage is TRBJ2-3; perhaps TRBD2 as D (5 bases). Trimming stripped 1 base from V and 4 bases from J, with 12 bases between. The CDR3 spans 15 residues. In germline, CDR1 is SGHTA, CDR2 FQGNSA.

This sequence joins TRBV5-1 and TRBJ2-3, with TRBD2 matching 11 bases. CDR3 length equals 16 residues. V was pared by 3 bases and J by 5 bases, with 8 bases of the junction left unmatched. Germline assignment: CDR1 SGHRS and CDR2 YFSETQ. CDR3 bases: TGCGCCAGCAGCTCTATAGCGGGAGGGCCCGGAGATACGCAGTATTTT. This sequence encodes CASSSIAGGPGDTQYF. Full variable domain (rest looked up from reference TRBV5-1 and TRBJ2-3): KAGVTQTPRYLIKTRGQQVTLSCSPISGHRSVSWYQQTPGQGLQFLFEYFSETQRNKGNFPGRFSGRQFSNSRSEMNVSTLELGDSALYLCASSSIAGGPGDTQYFGPGTRLTVL.

The genes are TRBV11-2 and TRBJ1-2, with a tentative D call TRBD1 (5 bases). V was shortened by 2 bases and J by 7 bases, with 14 bases between the two germline ends. The CDR3 is 14 residues long. The V gene's germline CDR1 is SGHAT and CDR2 FQNNGV. The CDR3 bases are TGTGCCAGCAGCTTAACAACCCGCAGGGCTGGCTACACCTTC. Its translation is CASSLTTRRAGYTF.

The chain carries TRBV5-4 and TRBJ2-3; the D gene is possibly TRBD1 (5 bases). There are 15 residues in the CDR3. CDR1 is SGHNT and CDR2 is YYREEE in the germline V gene (reference sequence). Trimming took 4 bases from V and 0 from J, leaving 12 bases between them. CDR3 DNA: TGTGCCAGCAGCCTGCTGGGGCGTAGCACAGATACGCAGTATTTT. This gives the protein CASSLLGRSTDTQYF.

The chain employs TRBV5-6 and TRBJ2-7, with D perhaps TRBD2 (5 bases). V was cut by 5 bases and J by 4 bases, with 13 bases left in between. This CDR3 comprises 13 residues. Per the germline V gene, CDR1 is SGHDT and CDR2 is YYEEEE. The CDR3 protein is CASRLGSFYEQYF. CDR3 sequence (DNA): TGTGCCAGCAGACTAGGGTCTTTTTACGAGCAGTACTTC. Variable domain in full (rest from reference TRBV5-6 and TRBJ2-7): DAGVTQSPTHLIKTRGQQVTLRCSPKSGHDTVSWYQQALGQGPQFIFQYYEEEERQRGNFPDRFSGHQFPNYSSELNVNALLLGDSALYLCASRLGSFYEQYFGPGTRLTVT.

The V call is TRBV6-1, the J call TRBJ2-3; TRBD2 might be the D (5 bases). Germline CDR1 reads MNHNS; CDR2 reads SASEGT. CDR3 length equals 13 residues. V was shortened by 3 bases and J by 2 bases, with 6 bases between the two germline ends. The DNA of the CDR3 is TGTGCCAGCAGTGACGGGATCACAGATACGCAGTATTTT. Protein: CASSDGITDTQYF.

The genes are TRBV5-8 and TRBJ2-1; 9 bases align to TRBD2. The V gene end was trimmed by 4 bases and the J gene end by 6 bases; junction bases not matched to a gene: 5. The length of the CDR3 is 14 residues. Germline CDR1 reads SGHTS; CDR2 reads YDEGEE. CDR3 loop: CASSPGLAINEQFF. The DNA for the CDR3 is TGTGCCAGCAGCCCGGGACTAGCTATCAATGAGCAGTTCTTC.

This sequence joins TRBV4-1 and TRBJ2-7; the match to TRBD2 covers 8 bases. V was clipped by 5 bases and J by 5 bases; unmatched bases: 17. The CDR3 sequence is 17 residues long. From germline, CDR1 is MGHRA and CDR2 YSYEKL. CDR3 DNA sequence: TGCGCCAGCAGCTTAGCCGGCGGGGGGCGGGGAAGCCACGAGCAGTACTTC. This gives the protein CASSLAGGGRGSHEQYF.

The chain is built from TRBV27 and TRBJ2-3; unclear D gene. Germline V gene sequence: CDR1 MNHEY, CDR2 SMNVEV (reference sequence). Trimming took 7 bases from V and 1 from J, leaving 9 bases between them. The CDR3 length is 13 residues. The CDR3 here is CASKLIGTDTQYF. The DNA for the CDR3 is TGTGCCAGCAAACTGATCGGCACAGATACGCAGTATTTT.

The chain links TRBV19 to TRBJ1-5; TRBD1 matches at 12 bases. Germline V lookup: CDR1 LNHDA, CDR2 SQIVND (reference sequence). The CDR3 has 18 amino acids. Trimming removed 3 bases from V and 0 bases from J; junction bases left unmatched: 6. CDR3 bases: TGTGCCAGTAGTATGAGGGGACAGGGGGCAGGTAGCAATCAGCCCCAGCATTTT. Amino acids: CASSMRGQGAGSNQPQHF.

This chain uses TRBV7-3 with TRBJ2-5, with TRBD1 matching over 7 bases. There are 13 residues in the CDR3. Germline V gene data show CDR1 as SGHTA and CDR2 as FQGTGA. Trimming removed 6 bases from V and 2 bases from J; junction bases left unmatched: 3. CDR3 bases: TGTGCCAGCAGTATGGACAGGCAAGAGACCCAGTACTTC. Residues: CASSMDRQETQYF.

The chain couples TRBV30 to TRBJ2-1; weak D call: TRBD1 (5 bases). Germline V lookup: CDR1 GTSNPN, CDR2 SVGIG (reference sequence). The CDR3 has 16 residues. The V end was cut by 0 bases, the J end by 0 bases, with 12 bases between. DNA for the CDR3: TGTGCCTGGAGTGTAGGCAGGGTTCTCTCCTACAATGAGCAGTTCTTC. This sequence encodes CAWSVGRVLSYNEQFF.

The V and J genes are TRBV18 and TRBJ2-7; the match to TRBD2 covers 11 bases. The junction had 6 bases not matched to a gene; V was cut back by 0 bases and J by 5 bases. Per germline, CDR1 KGHSH and CDR2 LQKENI. This CDR3 is 16 amino acids long. CDR3 DNA sequence: TGTGCCAGCTCACCACCTATTAGCGGGAGGGCCGACGAGCAGTACTTC. Its translation: CASSPPISGRADEQYF.

The rearrangement joins TRBV28 to TRBJ1-5; D might be TRBD1 (6 bases). Trimming took off 2 bases at V and 4 bases at J, with 15 bases between the two ends. Germline V gives CDR1 MDHEN, CDR2 SYDVKM. CDR3 length: 16 amino acids. As DNA, the CDR3 is TGTGCCAGCAGTTTAAGAGGGTTCAGGGGTAATCAGCCCCAGCATTTT. It translates to CASSLRGFRGNQPQHF.

V and J are TRBV6-1 and TRBJ1-2; D may be TRBD1 (5 bases). The CDR3 is 15 residues long. Germline-derived CDR1 and CDR2 are MNHNS and SASEGT. Trimming took 2 bases from V and 3 from J, leaving 13 bases between them. The CDR3 DNA sequence: TGTGCCAGCAGTGAATTAGCCAGGGTGGACTATGGCTACACCTTC. Encoded protein: CASSELARVDYGYTF.

This clone has a single count. One end of the junction is discordant with germline, which a read error may explain. V and J are TRBV4-1 and TRBJ2-5; 7 positions match TRBD1. Near its end, the DNA agrees better with TRBJ2-7, so the J call may be wrong. This CDR3 spans 13 amino acids. The V gene's germline CDR1 is MGHRA and CDR2 YSYEKL. DNA for the CDR3: TGCGCCAGCAGCAAAGACAGGGTGCACGAGCAGTACTTC. Protein: CASSKDRVHEQYF.

V gene TRBV30 combines with J gene TRBJ1-1, with D maybe TRBD1 (5 bases). The germline V gene encodes CDR1 GTSNPN and CDR2 SVGIG (reference sequence). The CDR3 covers 11 residues. V lost 7 bases and J lost 3, with 9 bases in between. CDR3 sequence (DNA): TGTGCCTCTAAAGGGGACACTGAAGCTTTCTTT. Translated, it gives CASKGDTEAFF.

This chain links TRBV7-8 with TRBJ2-3; 8 bases fit TRBD1. With V trimmed by 5 bases and J by 3 bases, 4 bases remained unmatched. The V gene's germline CDR1 is SGHVS and CDR2 FQNEAQ. The CDR3 has 14 amino acids. The chain's CDR3 is CASSIYRGTDTQYF. As DNA, the CDR3 is TGTGCCAGCAGCATCTACAGGGGGACAGATACGCAGTATTTT.

This sequence joins TRBV4-1 and TRBJ2-7; 9 bases are shared with TRBD1. The CDR3 runs to 18 residues. The junction had 17 bases not matched to a gene; V was cut back by 6 bases and J by 2 bases. CDR1 and CDR2 from the germline V gene are MGHRA and YSYEKL. The CDR3 region has the DNA TGCGCCAGCAGGGTGTGGGCCGGGACAGGGTCTGGGGCCTACGAGCAGTACTTC. This translates into CASRVWAGTGSGAYEQYF.

The V and J genes are TRBV9 and TRBJ2-5; possibly TRBD1 or TRBD2 for D (5 bases each). The CDR3 contains 12 residues. Per the germline V gene, CDR1 is SGDLS and CDR2 is YYNGEE. With 7 bases removed from V and 5 bases from J, the gap between germline ends came to 12 bases. The CDR3 DNA reads TGTGCCAGCGGCGAGGGGATGGAGACCCAGTACTTC. This gives the protein CASGEGMETQYF.